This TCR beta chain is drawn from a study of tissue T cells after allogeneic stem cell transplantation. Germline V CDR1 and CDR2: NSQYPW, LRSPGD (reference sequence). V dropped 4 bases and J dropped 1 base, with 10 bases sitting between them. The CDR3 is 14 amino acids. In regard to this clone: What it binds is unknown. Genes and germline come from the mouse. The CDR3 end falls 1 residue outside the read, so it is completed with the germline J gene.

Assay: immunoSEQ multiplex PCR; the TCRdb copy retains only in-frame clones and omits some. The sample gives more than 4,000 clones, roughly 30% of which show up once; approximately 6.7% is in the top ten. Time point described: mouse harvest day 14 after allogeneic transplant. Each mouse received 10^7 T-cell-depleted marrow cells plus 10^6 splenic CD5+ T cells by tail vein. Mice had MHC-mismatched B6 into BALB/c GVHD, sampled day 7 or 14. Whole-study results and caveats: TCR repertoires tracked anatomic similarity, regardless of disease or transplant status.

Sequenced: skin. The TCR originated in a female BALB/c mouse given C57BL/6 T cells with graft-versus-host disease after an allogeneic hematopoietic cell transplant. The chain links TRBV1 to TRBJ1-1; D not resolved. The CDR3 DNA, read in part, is TGCACCTGCAGTGGCCGAGACAAAAACACAGAAGTCTTC. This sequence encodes CTCSGRDKNTEVF. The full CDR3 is CTCSGRDKNTEVFF.